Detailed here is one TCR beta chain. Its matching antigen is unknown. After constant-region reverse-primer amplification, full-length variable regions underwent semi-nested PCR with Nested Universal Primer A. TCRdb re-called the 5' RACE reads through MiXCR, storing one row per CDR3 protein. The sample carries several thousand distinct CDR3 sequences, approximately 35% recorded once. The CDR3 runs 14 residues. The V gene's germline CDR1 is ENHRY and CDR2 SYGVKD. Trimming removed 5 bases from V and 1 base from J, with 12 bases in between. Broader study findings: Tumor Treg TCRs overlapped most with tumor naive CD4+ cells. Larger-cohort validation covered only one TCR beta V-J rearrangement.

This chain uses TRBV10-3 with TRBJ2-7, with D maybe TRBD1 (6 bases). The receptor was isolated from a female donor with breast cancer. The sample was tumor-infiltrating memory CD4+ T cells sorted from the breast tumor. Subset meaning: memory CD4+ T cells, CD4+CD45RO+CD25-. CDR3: CAISRGHRSYEQYF. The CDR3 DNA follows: TGTGCCATCAGTCGGGGACACCGGTCCTACGAGCAGTACTTC.